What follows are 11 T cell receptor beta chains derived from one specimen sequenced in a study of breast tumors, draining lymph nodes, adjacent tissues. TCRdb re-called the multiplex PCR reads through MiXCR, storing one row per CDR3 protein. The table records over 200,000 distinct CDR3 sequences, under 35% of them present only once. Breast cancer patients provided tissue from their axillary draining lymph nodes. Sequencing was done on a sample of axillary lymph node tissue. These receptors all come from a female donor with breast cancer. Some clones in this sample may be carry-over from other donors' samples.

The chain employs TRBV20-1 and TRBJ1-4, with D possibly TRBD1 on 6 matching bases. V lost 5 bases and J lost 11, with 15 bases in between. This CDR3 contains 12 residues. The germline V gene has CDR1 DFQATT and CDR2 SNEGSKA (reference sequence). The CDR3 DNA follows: TGCAGTGCTTCGCAGGGGATGGTGAAACTGTTTTTT. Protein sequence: CSASQGMVKLFF.

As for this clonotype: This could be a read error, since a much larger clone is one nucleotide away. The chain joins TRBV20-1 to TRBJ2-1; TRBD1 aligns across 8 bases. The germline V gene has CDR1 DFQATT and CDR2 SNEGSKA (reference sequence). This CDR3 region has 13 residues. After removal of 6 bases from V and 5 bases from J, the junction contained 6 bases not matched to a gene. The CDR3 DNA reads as TGCAGTGCCCGCTCGACAGGGGACAATGAGCAGTTCTTC. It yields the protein CSARSTGDNEQFF.

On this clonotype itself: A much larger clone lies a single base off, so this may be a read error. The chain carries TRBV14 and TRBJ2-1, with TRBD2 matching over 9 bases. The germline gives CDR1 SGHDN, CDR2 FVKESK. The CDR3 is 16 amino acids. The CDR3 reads CASSQLGAGGYNERFF. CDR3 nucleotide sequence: TGTGCCAGCAGCCAACTTGGAGCGGGGGGATACAATGAGCGGTTCTTC.

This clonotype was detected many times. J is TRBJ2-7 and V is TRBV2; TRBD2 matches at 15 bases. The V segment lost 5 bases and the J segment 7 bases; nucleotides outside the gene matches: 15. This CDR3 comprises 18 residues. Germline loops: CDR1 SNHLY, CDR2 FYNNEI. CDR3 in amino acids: CASSSWTSGRARFSEQYF. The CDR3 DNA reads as TGTGCCAGCAGTTCCTGGACTAGCGGGAGGGCCCGTTTTTCTGAGCAGTACTTC. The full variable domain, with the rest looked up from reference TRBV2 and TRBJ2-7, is EPEVTQTPSHQVTQMGQEVILRCVPISNHLYFYWYRQILGQKVEFLVSFYNNEISEKSEIFDDQFSVERPDGSNFTLKIRSTKLEDSAMYFCASSSWTSGRARFSEQYFGPGTRLTVT.

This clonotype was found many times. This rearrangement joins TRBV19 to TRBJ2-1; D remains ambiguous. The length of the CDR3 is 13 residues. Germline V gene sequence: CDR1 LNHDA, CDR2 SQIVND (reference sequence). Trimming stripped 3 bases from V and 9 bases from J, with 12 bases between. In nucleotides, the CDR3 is TGTGCCAGTAGTATGTCCCCACCCACTGAGCAGTTCTTC. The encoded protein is CASSMSPPTEQFF.

The CDR3 region has the DNA TGTGCCAGTAGTATTCTAGCGGGTGTCACCGGGGCCAACGTCCTGACTTTC. Residues: CASSILAGVTGANVLTF. The V and J genes are TRBV19 and TRBJ2-6; 8 positions agree with TRBD2. Trimming took 3 bases from V and 4 from J; bases not matched to a gene: 8. The germline V gene has CDR1 LNHDA and CDR2 SQIVND (reference sequence). This CDR3 contains 17 residues. Using reference TRBV19 and TRBJ2-6 for the parts outside the CDR3, the full variable domain is DGGITQSPKYLFRKEGQNVTLSCEQNLNHDAMYWYRQDPGQGLRLIYYSQIVNDFQKGDIAEGYSVSREKKESFPLTVTSAQKNPTAFYLCASSILAGVTGANVLTFGAGSRLTVL.

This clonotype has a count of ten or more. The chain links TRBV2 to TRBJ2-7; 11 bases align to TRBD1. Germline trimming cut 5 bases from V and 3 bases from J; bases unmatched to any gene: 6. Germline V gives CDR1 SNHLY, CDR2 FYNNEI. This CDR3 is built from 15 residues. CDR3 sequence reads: CASSPRGTGGYEQYF. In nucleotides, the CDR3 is TGTGCCAGCAGTCCCCGGGGGACAGGGGGCTACGAGCAGTACTTC.

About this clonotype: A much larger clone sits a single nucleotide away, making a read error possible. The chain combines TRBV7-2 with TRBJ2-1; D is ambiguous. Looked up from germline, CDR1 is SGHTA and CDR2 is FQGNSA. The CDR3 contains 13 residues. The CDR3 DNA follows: TGTGCCAGCAGCTTAACTCTAGTCGATGAGCAGCTCTTC. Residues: CASSLTLVDEQLF.

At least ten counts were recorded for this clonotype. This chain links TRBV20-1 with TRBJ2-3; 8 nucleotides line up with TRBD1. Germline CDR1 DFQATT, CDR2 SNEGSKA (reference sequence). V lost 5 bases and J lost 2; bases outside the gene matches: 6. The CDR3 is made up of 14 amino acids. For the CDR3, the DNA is TGCAGTGCTCCCGGACAGGGAACCACAGATACGCAGTATTTT. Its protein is CSAPGQGTTDTQYF.

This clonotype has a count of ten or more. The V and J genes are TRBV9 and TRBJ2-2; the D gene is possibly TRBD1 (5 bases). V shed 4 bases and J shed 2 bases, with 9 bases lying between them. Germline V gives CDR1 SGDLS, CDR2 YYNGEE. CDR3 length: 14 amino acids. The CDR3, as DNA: TGTGCCAGCAGCCATGGACAAAACACCGGGGAGCTGTTTTTT. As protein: CASSHGQNTGELFF.

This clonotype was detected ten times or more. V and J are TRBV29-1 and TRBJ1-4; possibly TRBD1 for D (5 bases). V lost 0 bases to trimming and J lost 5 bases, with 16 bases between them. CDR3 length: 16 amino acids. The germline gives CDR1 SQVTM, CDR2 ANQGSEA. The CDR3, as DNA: TGCAGCGTTGAAGAGACCCGCCGGGGCTGGAATGAAAAACTGTTTTTT. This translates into CSVEETRRGWNEKLFF.